This TCR beta chain was captured by sequencing in a study of blood T cell repertoires in COVID-19 (dated by TCRdb to between 2020 and 2021). For context, the study as a whole: Samples covering the acute and convalescent phases of COVID-19 were provided by collaborators in the United States, Italy and Spain. Sample metadata almost always included a de-identified subject ID, COVID-19 status, age in years and sex. A freely available public database, intended as a resource for researchers studying the immune response to SARS-CoV-2, is where the repertoires were released. The dataset comprised deeply sampled blood TCRbeta repertoires from subjects exposed to, actively infected with, or recovered from COVID-19. The prospective study material was composed of cDNA or gDNA derived from T cells, B-cell-depleted T cells, or PBMCs. Where available, HLA class I and class II types were taken from metadata supplied by the sample provider and were not determined by assay-based typing. Samples were obtained from the ongoing ImmuneRACE study (first 160 participants) and from roughly 1,300 subjects provided by 6 global collaborators. Broader findings and caveats from the paper: How much clinical and demographic metadata was included differed by source and by participant, and the metadata was provided uncurated.

Note on this clone: The antigen this receptor binds is unknown. Base qualities are not recorded, but no much larger clone differs from it by a single base.

Germline trimming: 6 bases from V, 2 bases from J; junction bases outside gene matches: 10. The germline V gene sets CDR1 to MDHEN and CDR2 to SYDVKM. Including cysteine and phenylalanine, the CDR3 has 15 amino acids. Only the CDR3 part of the read is kept: 45 bases, read in frame from the first base. TCRbeta CDR3 regions were amplified from genomic DNA by means of the immunoSEQ Assay, a bias-controlled multiplex PCR. The authors processed their data as follows. The number of nucleated cells in each sample was estimated from the amplification of reference gene primers within the assay. Sequence reads were collapsed and filtered to measure the absolute abundance of every unique TCRbeta CDR3 rearrangement. Productive Simpson clonality was computed per sample as the square root of Simpson's diversity index over productive rearrangements. TCRdb's version of the immuneACCESS table is confined to in-frame rearrangements and falls short of the full clone set. An unresolved V gene accounts for under half of the shortfall where checked; the remainder is of unknown origin. V and J calls and clone size come straight from that table; D and trimming were deduced from the DNA. The table for this sample lists hundreds of thousands of clones; roughly nine tenths of them were counted only once. 0.9% to 1.2% of the sample goes to the ten largest clones.

Participants in the prospective study were enrolled through a virtual design, were aged about 18 to 100 years, and lived in roughly 24 United States geographic areas. Cohort assignment in the prospective study relied on participant-reported clinical history from a screening survey and a study questionnaire. For ImmuneRACE Cohort 3, a participant was defined as recovered based on two consecutive negative NP/OP PCR tests, clearance by a healthcare professional, or resolution of symptoms. Each participant in the prospective study had whole blood, serum and a nasopharyngeal or oropharyngeal swab collected by mobile phlebotomists. Additional blood draws and questionnaires over an approximately 2-month period could optionally be provided by prospective study participants. Blood samples from the prospective study were shipped frozen or at room temperature prior to DNA extraction.

The chain is made from TRBV28 and TRBJ2-7; 7 middle bases align to TRBD2. This clonotype was obtained from a man aged 30-40 years who had recovered from COVID-19. The material sequenced was PBMCs or T cells enriched from blood (not recorded which). The DNA is TGTGCCAGCAGGGGAAAGCGGGGCCCTCCCTACGAGCAGTACTTC. This sequence encodes CASRGKRGPPYEQYF.